The 21 T cell receptor beta chains presented below share a single source sample, sequenced in a study of blood T cell repertoires in COVID-19. Assay: immunoSEQ multiplex PCR; the TCRdb copy retains only in-frame clones and omits some. This table has approximately 220,000 clones, roughly nine tenths appearing once. Sequenced material: peripheral blood. These receptors were taken from a man aged 35-49 years with acute or convalescent COVID-19.

This chain joins TRBV4-1 and TRBJ1-2; D remains unclear. V lost 2 bases, J lost 5 bases, and 9 bases lay in between. CDR1 is MGHRA, CDR2 YSYEKL, per germline. The CDR3 extends over 13 amino acids. CDR3 in amino acids: CASSQHRGYGYTF. The DNA of the CDR3 is TGCGCCAGCAGCCAACATCGGGGATATGGCTACACCTTC.

The chain couples TRBV29-1 to TRBJ2-3, with TRBD2 matching 12 bases. This CDR3 spans 13 amino acids. CDR1 is SQVTM and CDR2 is ANQGSEA in the germline V gene. Trimming at V came to 7 bases and at J to 3 bases, leaving 2 bases not matched to a gene. This chain's CDR3 is CSAGTSGTDTQYF. In nucleotides, the CDR3 is TGCAGCGCCGGGACTAGCGGGACAGATACGCAGTATTTT.

The V gene is TRBV19, the J gene TRBJ2-7; 11 bases are a match to TRBD2. In germline, CDR1 is LNHDA, CDR2 SQIVND (reference sequence). The CDR3 is 16 residues long. V lost 5 bases and J lost 4; bases outside the gene matches: 10. CDR3 sequence reads: CASSLLAGEGVYEQYF. The CDR3 DNA reads TGTGCCAGTAGTTTACTAGCGGGAGAGGGAGTTTACGAGCAGTACTTC. The full variable domain, its missing parts supplied by reference TRBV19 and TRBJ2-7, is DGGITQSPKYLFRKEGQNVTLSCEQNLNHDAMYWYRQDPGQGLRLIYYSQIVNDFQKGDIAEGYSVSREKKESFPLTVTSAQKNPTAFYLCASSLLAGEGVYEQYFGPGTRLTVT.

The chain couples TRBV7-8 to TRBJ2-7, with TRBD2 matching over 7 bases. This CDR3 has 14 residues. Unmatched junction bases numbered 6, after V lost 3 bases and J lost 4 bases. CDR1 and CDR2 (germline): SGHVS, FQNEAQ. The CDR3 sequence is CASSFRSGAYEQYF. In nucleotides, the CDR3 is TGTGCCAGCAGCTTTCGAAGCGGGGCTTACGAGCAGTACTTC.

The gene calls are TRBV30 and TRBJ2-3; D might be TRBD1 (5 bases). Trimming removed 0 bases at V and 1 base at J, with 17 bases between. Per germline, CDR1 GTSNPN and CDR2 SVGIG (reference sequence). The CDR3 has 17 residues. The CDR3 nucleotides read TGTGCCTGGAGTGTAGGCACAATCTTAGGGGGCACAGATACGCAGTATTTT. Its translation is CAWSVGTILGGTDTQYF.

The J gene is TRBJ2-5, the V gene TRBV5-1; perhaps TRBD1 as D (5 bases). This CDR3 spans 16 amino acids. The germline V and J ends were trimmed by 0 bases and 5 bases, with 17 bases remaining between them. Germline loops: CDR1 SGHRS, CDR2 YFSETQ. The CDR3 spells CASSLVATAPPETQYF. DNA for the CDR3: TGCGCCAGCAGCTTGGTTGCGACAGCTCCCCCCGAGACCCAGTACTTC.

The genes are TRBV19 and TRBJ2-3; perhaps TRBD1 as D (5 bases). Germline CDR1 and CDR2: LNHDA and SQIVND (reference sequence). The CDR3 sequence is 16 residues long. With 1 base removed from V and 2 bases from J, the gap between germline ends came to 13 bases. CDR3 region: CASSIGQTLLTDTQYF. For the CDR3, the DNA is TGTGCCAGTAGTATAGGACAGACCCTCCTCACAGATACGCAGTATTTT.

The chain recombines TRBV30 with TRBJ2-5; D gene uncertain. Trimming stripped 0 bases from V and 4 bases from J, with 12 bases between. Germline values: CDR1 GTSNPN, CDR2 SVGIG (reference sequence). This CDR3 spans 14 amino acids. CDR3 in amino acids: CAWSVGGMVETQYF. CDR3 bases: TGTGCCTGGAGTGTAGGCGGTATGGTAGAGACCCAGTACTTC.

The chain carries TRBV19 and TRBJ1-2; the D gene is possibly TRBD1 (6 bases). The length of the CDR3 is 10 residues. V was pared by 8 bases and J by 7 bases, with 8 bases between. Germline V CDR1 and CDR2: LNHDA, SQIVND (reference sequence). This CDR3 is CASSTGGYTF. CDR3 DNA sequence: TGTGCCAGTTCGACAGGTGGCTACACCTTC. Complete variable domain (other parts from reference TRBV19 and TRBJ1-2): DGGITQSPKYLFRKEGQNVTLSCEQNLNHDAMYWYRQDPGQGLRLIYYSQIVNDFQKGDIAEGYSVSREKKESFPLTVTSAQKNPTAFYLCASSTGGYTFGSGTRLTVV.

The rearrangement links TRBV5-4 to TRBJ2-7, with D unclear. The CDR3 has 13 amino acids. Per germline, CDR1 SGHNT and CDR2 YYREEE (reference sequence). Trimming shortened V by 5 bases and J by 4 bases, and 13 bases separated the two germline ends. The CDR3 DNA reads TGTGCCAGCAGTTCCACCCTTCGGTACGAGCAGTACTTC. It specifies CASSSTLRYEQYF.

The V call is TRBV27, the J call TRBJ1-4; 7 positions match TRBD1. The CDR3 runs to 14 residues. CDR1 MNHEY and CDR2 SMNVEV come from the germline V gene (reference sequence). Trimming removed 6 bases from V and 8 bases from J; junction bases left unmatched: 9. The CDR3 nucleotides are TGTGCCAGCAGACATCAGGGGGAGCGGGAAAAACTGTTTTTT. Protein sequence: CASRHQGEREKLFF. Together with reference TRBV27 and TRBJ1-4, the CDR3 gives the full variable domain: EAQVTQNPRYLITVTGKKLTVTCSQNMNHEYMSWYRQDPGLGLRQIYYSMNVEVTDKGDVPEGYKVSRKEKRNFPLILESPSPNQTSLYFCASRHQGEREKLFFGSGTQLSVL.

The genes are TRBV10-1 and TRBJ2-2; no reliable D call. The V gene lost 8 bases and the J gene lost 2 bases, with 6 bases spanning the gap. The CDR3 runs to 12 residues. The germline gives CDR1 WNHNN, CDR2 SYGVQD (reference sequence). In DNA, the CDR3 is TGCGCCAGCGAGGAAAACACCGGGGAGCTGTTTTTT. This encodes CASEENTGELFF.

V is TRBV12-3 or TRBV12-4 and J is TRBJ2-1; D ambiguous. The V and J ends lost 6 bases and 7 bases respectively, with 10 bases between them. CDR3 length equals 12 residues. The CDR3 loop is CASRPPGNEQFF. The CDR3 region has the DNA TGTGCCAGCAGACCGCCCGGGAATGAGCAGTTCTTC.

The rearrangement uses TRBV7-6 and TRBJ2-1; D perhaps matches TRBD1 (6 bases). V was cut by 1 base and J by 9 bases, with 25 bases left in between. The germline V gene encodes CDR1 SGHVS and CDR2 FNYEAQ. The CDR3 contains 18 residues. CDR3 sequence (DNA): TGTGCCAGCAGCTTAGGACTTTTGGGGGCAGGGCAAGCGGCTGAGCAGTTCTTC. Its translation: CASSLGLLGAGQAAEQFF.

The gene calls are TRBV5-1 and TRBJ2-7, with a weak D call TRBD2 (5 bases). Germline V gene sequence: CDR1 SGHRS, CDR2 YFSETQ. This CDR3 spans 14 amino acids. Trimming removed 4 bases from V and 3 bases from J, with 14 bases in between. The CDR3, as DNA: TGCGCCAGCAGCGCCACCCTAAGCGGCTACGAGCAGTACTTC. Translated, it gives CASSATLSGYEQYF.

The chain couples TRBV5-4 to TRBJ1-2; TRBD1 matches at 10 bases. The germline V gene has CDR1 SGHNT and CDR2 YYREEE (reference sequence). With V trimmed by 4 bases and J by 3 bases, 6 bases remained unmatched. This CDR3 is built from 15 residues. CDR3 DNA sequence: TGTGCCAGCAGCACCCCGACAGGGGGCGACTATGGCTACACCTTC. Protein sequence: CASSTPTGGDYGYTF.

The rearrangement joins TRBV13 to TRBJ2-3; 7 bases line up with TRBD1. V lost 4 bases, J lost 2 bases, and 18 bases stayed unmatched. The CDR3 spans 19 residues. Germline V CDR1 and CDR2: PRHDT, FYEKMQ (reference sequence). CDR3 bases: TGTGCCAGCAGCTCCCGACAGGGAAAAGGGTCGATTTCCACAGATACGCAGTATTTT. Amino acid sequence: CASSSRQGKGSISTDTQYF.

In DNA, the CDR3 is TGTGCCAGCAGCTTAACCCGACCGGGACAGCAACTCATGAACACTGAAGCTTTCTTT. This translates into CASSLTRPGQQLMNTEAFF. The V and J genes are TRBV11-2 and TRBJ1-1, with 7 positions matching TRBD1. The CDR3 runs to 19 residues. V was pared by 2 bases and J by 0 bases, with 15 bases of the junction left unmatched. Germline V CDR1 and CDR2: SGHAT, FQNNGV. Full variable domain (rest looked up from reference TRBV11-2 and TRBJ1-1): EAGVAQSPRYKIIEKRQSVAFWCNPISGHATLYWYQQILGQGPKLLIQFQNNGVVDDSQLPKDRFSAERLKGVDSTLKIQPAKLEDSAVYLCASSLTRPGQQLMNTEAFFGQGTRLTVV.

The chain is built from TRBV3-1 (or the pseudogene TRBV3-2) and TRBJ2-1; a possible D gene is TRBD1 (5 bases). CDR3 length: 15 amino acids. V lost 7 bases and J 4 bases, leaving 17 bases between the germline ends. CDR1 is LGHDT and CDR2 is YNNKEL in the germline V gene (reference sequence). The CDR3 sequence: CASKDRDSGYNEQFF. The CDR3 DNA sequence: TGTGCCAGCAAAGATCGAGACAGTGGGTACAATGAGCAGTTCTTC.

The chain recombines TRBV29-1 with TRBJ2-2, with TRBD1 as a possible D gene (5 bases). The CDR3 is made up of 15 amino acids. CDR1 is SQVTM and CDR2 is ANQGSEA in the germline V gene. V was shortened by 4 bases and J by 0 bases, with 12 bases between the two germline ends. CDR3 protein: CSVAGNLANTGELFF. Here the CDR3 DNA reads TGCAGCGTTGCAGGGAATCTCGCGAACACCGGGGAGCTGTTTTTT.

The chain is built from TRBV5-1 and TRBJ1-2; 9 nucleotides match TRBD1. The germline gives CDR1 SGHRS, CDR2 YFSETQ. CDR3 length: 17 amino acids. The ends lost 0 bases at V and 0 bases at J; junction bases unmatched: 6. The CDR3 sequence: CASSLDGQGISNYGYTF. The CDR3 coding sequence is TGCGCCAGCAGCTTGGACGGACAGGGGATCTCTAACTATGGCTACACCTTC.